This T cell receptor (beta chain) was profiled in a study of OX40 agonist ivuxolimab in advanced cancers. The method was immunoSEQ multiplex PCR; TCRdb's version includes in-frame clones alone and lacks a portion of them. The sample lists about 59,000 clones, 65% to 85% occurring once. Overall study findings and caveats: Expanded clones were, on average, more numerous among CD8+ T cells than CD4+.

Germline V gives CDR1 GTSNPN, CDR2 SVGIG (reference sequence). The V and J ends lost 1 base and 0 bases respectively, with 7 bases between them. The length of the CDR3 is 13 residues. On this clone itself: Antigen unknown.

The input for sequencing was CD4+ or CD8+ T cells sorted from blood, taken in a trial of the OX40 agonist ivuxolimab. V usage is TRBV30 and J usage is TRBJ2-7, with D perhaps TRBD1 (6 bases). The sequence was obtained from an adult with an advanced solid tumor such as melanoma, head and neck, liver or kidney cancer. Here the CDR3 reads CAWSGTDSYEQYF. The CDR3 DNA reads as TGTGCCTGGAGTGGGACAGACTCCTACGAGCAGTACTTC.